The sequence of this T cell receptor (beta chain) was determined in a study of vaccination and CD4 T cells after COVID-19. The sample's treatment: approximately 9-day PBMC culture with coronavirus spike peptide pools or control peptides (ViraFEST assay). Before the COVID-19 pandemic (2011-2018), CD4+ T cells were obtained from the unexposed donor. Study observations and caveats: The study found that a median roughly 89% of reactive clones in convalescent patients appeared only post-vaccination. Spike mono-reactivity applied to 304 of 307 vaccine-specific clones detected in convalescent patients.

As regards this clonotype: Its antigen is currently unknown.

CDR1 SGHAT and CDR2 FQNNGV come from the germline V gene. The CDR3 is 15 residues long. With 4 bases removed from V and 0 bases from J, the gap between germline ends came to 13 bases. Once obtained from cultured CD4+ T cells, the DNA was sequenced using the Oncomine TCR Beta short-read assay. One entry per CDR3 protein, called by TCRdb with MiXCR from the PCR reads. The data contain about 6,600 distinct CDR3 sequences, under 65% of them singletons. The rearrangement joins TRBV11-2 to TRBJ2-7; D is ambiguous. The sequence came from a human donor in good health. Sequencing used CD4+ T cells from blood, cultured in vitro. The CDR3 bases are TGTGCCAGCAGCTCCTCAGGTGCTAGCTCCTACGAGCAGTACTTC. As protein: CASSSSGASSYEQYF.